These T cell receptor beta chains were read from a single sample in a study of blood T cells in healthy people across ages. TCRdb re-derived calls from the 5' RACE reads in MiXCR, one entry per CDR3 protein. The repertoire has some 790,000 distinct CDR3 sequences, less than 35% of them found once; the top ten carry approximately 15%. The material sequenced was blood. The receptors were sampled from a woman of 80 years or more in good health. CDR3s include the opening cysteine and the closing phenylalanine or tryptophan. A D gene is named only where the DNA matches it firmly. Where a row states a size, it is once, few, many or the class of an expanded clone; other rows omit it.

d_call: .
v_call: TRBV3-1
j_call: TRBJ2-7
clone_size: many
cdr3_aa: CASSQALTGSNEQYF
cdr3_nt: TGTGCCAGCAGCCAAGCCTTAACAGGGAGCAACGAGCAGTACTTC

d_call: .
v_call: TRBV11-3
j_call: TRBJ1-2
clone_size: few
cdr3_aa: CASSATPREGYTF
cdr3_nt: TGTGCCAGCAGCGCGACACCCCGAGAGGGCTACACCTTC

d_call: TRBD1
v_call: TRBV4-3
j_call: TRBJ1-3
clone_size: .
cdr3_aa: CASSQSGTASGNTIYF
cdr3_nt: TGCGCCAGCAGCCAATCGGGGACAGCCTCTGGAAACACCATATATTTT

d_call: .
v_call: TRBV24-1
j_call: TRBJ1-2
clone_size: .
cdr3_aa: CATSDLNSHYGYTF
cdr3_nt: TGTGCCACCAGTGATTTGAACAGCCACTATGGCTACACCTTC

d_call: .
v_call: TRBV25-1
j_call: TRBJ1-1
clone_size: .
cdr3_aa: CASVRGSTEAFF
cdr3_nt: TGTGCCAGCGTAAGGGGGAGTACTGAAGCTTTCTTT

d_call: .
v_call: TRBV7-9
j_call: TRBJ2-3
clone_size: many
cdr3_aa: CASSLDQPPPDTQYF
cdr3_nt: TGTGCCAGCAGCTTAGATCAGCCCCCCCCAGATACGCAGTATTTT

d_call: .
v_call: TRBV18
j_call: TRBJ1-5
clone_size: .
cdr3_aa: CASSLTDLSNQPQHF
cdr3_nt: TGTGCCAGCTCCCTGACTGACTTGAGCAATCAGCCCCAGCATTTT

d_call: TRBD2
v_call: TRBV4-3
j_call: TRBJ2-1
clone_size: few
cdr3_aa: CASSQDSGGYYNEQFF
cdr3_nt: TGCGCCAGCAGCCAAGATAGCGGGGGATACTACAATGAGCAGTTCTTC

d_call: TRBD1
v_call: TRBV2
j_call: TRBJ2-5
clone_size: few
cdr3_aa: CANRMGGRDRAKETQYF
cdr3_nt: TGTGCCAACAGGATGGGAGGAAGGGACAGGGCCAAAGAGACCCAGTACTTC

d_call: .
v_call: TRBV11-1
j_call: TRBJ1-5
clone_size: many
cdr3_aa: CASSLNNDQPQHF
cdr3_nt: TGTGCCAGCAGCTTAAATAACGATCAGCCCCAGCATTTT

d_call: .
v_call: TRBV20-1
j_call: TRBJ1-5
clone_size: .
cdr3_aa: CSARHANSNQPQHF
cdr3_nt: TGCAGTGCCAGACACGCTAATAGCAATCAGCCCCAGCATTTT

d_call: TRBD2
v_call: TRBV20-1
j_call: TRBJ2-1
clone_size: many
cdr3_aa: CSARDLYASGGDMRNEQFF
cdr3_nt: TGCAGTGCTAGAGATCTCTATGCTAGCGGGGGCGATATGAGGAATGAGCAGTTCTTC

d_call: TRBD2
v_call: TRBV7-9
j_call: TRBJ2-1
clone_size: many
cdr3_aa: CASSLIAGGPGNEQFF
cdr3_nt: TGTGCCAGCAGCTTAATAGCGGGGGGGCCGGGCAATGAGCAGTTCTTC

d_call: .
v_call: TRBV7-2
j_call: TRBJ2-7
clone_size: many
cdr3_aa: CASSLSRTGNEQYF
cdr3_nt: TGTGCCAGCAGCTTAAGTCGTACAGGCAACGAGCAGTACTTC

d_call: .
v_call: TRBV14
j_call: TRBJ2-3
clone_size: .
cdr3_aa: CASSQLSSKFFSTDTQYF
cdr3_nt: TGTGCCAGCAGCCAACTATCGTCGAAATTTTTTAGCACAGATACGCAGTATTTT

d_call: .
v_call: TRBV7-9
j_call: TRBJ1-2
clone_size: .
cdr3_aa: CASSDRRKQGLGGCTF
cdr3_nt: TGTGCCAGCAGCGATCGTCGAAAACAGGGCCTAGGAGGCTGCACCTTC

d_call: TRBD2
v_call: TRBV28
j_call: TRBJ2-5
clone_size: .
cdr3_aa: CASRSPIAGGPYEQYF
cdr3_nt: TGTGCCAGCAGGTCCCCCATAGCGGGGGGGCCGTATGAGCAGTACTTC

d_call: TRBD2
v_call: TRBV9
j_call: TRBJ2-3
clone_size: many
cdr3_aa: CASSVGASGGGDTQYF
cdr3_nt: TGTGCCAGCAGCGTAGGGGCTAGCGGCGGAGGTGATACGCAGTATTTT

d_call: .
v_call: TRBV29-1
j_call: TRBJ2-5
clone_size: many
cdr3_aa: CSAQDREGQETQYF
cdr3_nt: TGCAGCGCCCAGGACAGGGAGGGCCAAGAGACCCAGTACTTC

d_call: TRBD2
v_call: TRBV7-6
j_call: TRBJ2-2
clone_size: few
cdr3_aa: CASSPRTSAGELFF
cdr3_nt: TGTGCCAGCAGCCCCCGGACTAGCGCCGGGGAGCTGTTTTTT

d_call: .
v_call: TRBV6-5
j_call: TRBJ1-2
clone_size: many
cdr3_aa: CASSYRQVTNYGYTF
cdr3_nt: TGTGCCAGCAGTTACCGGCAGGTGACTAACTATGGCTACACCTTC

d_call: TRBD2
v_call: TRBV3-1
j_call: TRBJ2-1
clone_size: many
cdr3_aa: CASRSGGAFHNEQFF
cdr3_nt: TGTGCCAGCAGAAGCGGGGGGGCCTTCCACAATGAGCAGTTCTTC

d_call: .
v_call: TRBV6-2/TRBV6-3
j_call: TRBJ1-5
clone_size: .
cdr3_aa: CACSYGGGSYQPQHF
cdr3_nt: TGTGCCTGCAGTTACGGCGGGGGTAGCTATCAGCCCCAGCATTTT

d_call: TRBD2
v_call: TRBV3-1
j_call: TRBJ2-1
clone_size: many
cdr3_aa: CASSHTRGVLHNEQFF
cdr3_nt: TGTGCCAGCAGCCACACCCGGGGGGTCCTCCACAATGAGCAGTTCTTC

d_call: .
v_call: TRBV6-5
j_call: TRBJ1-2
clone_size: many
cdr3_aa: CASSSPGFYGYTF
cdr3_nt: TGTGCCAGCAGTTCACCGGGATTCTATGGCTACACCTTC

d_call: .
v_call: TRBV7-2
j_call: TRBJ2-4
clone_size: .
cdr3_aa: CASSLYYDRRDIQYF
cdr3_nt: TGTGCCAGCAGCTTATATTATGACAGGAGGGACATTCAGTACTTC

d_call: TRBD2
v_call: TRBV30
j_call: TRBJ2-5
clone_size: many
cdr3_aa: CAWSEGLAGETQYF
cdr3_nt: TGTGCCTGGAGTGAGGGACTAGCGGGCGAGACCCAGTACTTC

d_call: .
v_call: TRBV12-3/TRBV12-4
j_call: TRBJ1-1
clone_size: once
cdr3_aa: CASSMNTEAFF
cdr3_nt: TGTGCCAGCTCAATGAACACTGAAGCTTTCTTT

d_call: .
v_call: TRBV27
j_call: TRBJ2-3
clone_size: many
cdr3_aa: CASSQRTDFTDTQYF
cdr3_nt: TGTGCCAGCAGCCAACGGACAGACTTCACAGATACGCAGTATTTT

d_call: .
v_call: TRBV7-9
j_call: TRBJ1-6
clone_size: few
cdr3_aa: CASSRTDANSPLHF
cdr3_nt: TGTGCCAGCAGCCGGACAGACGCAAATTCACCCCTCCACTTT

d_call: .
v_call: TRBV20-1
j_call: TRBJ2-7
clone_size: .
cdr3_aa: CSARDRQFSYEQYF
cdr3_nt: TGCAGTGCTCGGGACCGCCAATTTAGCTACGAGCAGTACTTC

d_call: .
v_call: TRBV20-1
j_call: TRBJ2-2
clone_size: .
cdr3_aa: CSARALGASTGELFF
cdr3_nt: TGCAGTGCTAGGGCTCTGGGCGCCAGCACCGGGGAGCTGTTTTTT

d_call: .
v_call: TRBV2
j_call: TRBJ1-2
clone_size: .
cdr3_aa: CASSRNGSDGYTF
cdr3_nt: TGTGCCAGCAGCAGGAACGGGAGCGATGGCTACACCTTC

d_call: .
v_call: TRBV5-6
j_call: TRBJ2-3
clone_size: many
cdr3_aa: CASSLKAPDTQYF
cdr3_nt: TGTGCCAGCAGCTTAAAGGCCCCCGATACGCAGTATTTT

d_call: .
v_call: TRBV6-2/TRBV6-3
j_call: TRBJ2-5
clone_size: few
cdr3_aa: CVSSYPETQYF
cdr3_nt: TGTGTCAGCAGTTACCCAGAGACCCAGTACTTC

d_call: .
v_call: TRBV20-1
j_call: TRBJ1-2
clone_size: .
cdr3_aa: CSASEGQSNGYTF
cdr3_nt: TGCAGTGCTTCTGAGGGGCAGAGCAATGGCTACACCTTC

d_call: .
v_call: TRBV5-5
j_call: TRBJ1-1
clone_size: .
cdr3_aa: CASSLEDITEAFF
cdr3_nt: TGTGCCAGCAGCTTGGAGGACATCACTGAAGCTTTCTTT

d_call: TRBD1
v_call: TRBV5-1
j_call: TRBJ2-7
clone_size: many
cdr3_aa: CASSSTQGFHEQYF
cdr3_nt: TGCGCCAGCAGCTCTACACAGGGGTTCCACGAGCAGTACTTC

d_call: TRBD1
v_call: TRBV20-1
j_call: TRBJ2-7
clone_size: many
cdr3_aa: CSAPEGGRGYEQYF
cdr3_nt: TGCAGTGCCCCCGAAGGGGGCAGGGGTTACGAGCAGTACTTC

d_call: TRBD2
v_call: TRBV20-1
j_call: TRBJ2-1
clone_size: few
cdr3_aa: CSAPPSGRTSYNEQFF
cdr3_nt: TGCAGTGCACCCCCTAGCGGGAGGACATCCTACAATGAGCAGTTCTTC

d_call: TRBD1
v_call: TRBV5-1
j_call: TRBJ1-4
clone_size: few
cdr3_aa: CASSLTGTVGSNEKLFF
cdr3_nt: TGCGCCAGCAGCTTGACCGGGACAGTGGGTTCTAATGAAAAACTGTTTTTT

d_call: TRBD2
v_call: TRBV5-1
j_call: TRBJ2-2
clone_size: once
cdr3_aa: CASSLVSGGPGELFF
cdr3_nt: TGCGCCAGCAGCTTGGTTAGCGGGGGTCCCGGGGAGCTGTTTTTT

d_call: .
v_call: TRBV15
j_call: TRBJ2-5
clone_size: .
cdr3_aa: CATSRGVSEQYF
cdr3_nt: TGTGCCACCAGCAGAGGCGTGAGTGAGCAGTACTTC

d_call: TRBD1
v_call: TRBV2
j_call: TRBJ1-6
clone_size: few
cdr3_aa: CASRGQGDNSPLHF
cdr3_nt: TGTGCCAGCAGGGGACAGGGCGATAATTCACCCCTCCACTTT